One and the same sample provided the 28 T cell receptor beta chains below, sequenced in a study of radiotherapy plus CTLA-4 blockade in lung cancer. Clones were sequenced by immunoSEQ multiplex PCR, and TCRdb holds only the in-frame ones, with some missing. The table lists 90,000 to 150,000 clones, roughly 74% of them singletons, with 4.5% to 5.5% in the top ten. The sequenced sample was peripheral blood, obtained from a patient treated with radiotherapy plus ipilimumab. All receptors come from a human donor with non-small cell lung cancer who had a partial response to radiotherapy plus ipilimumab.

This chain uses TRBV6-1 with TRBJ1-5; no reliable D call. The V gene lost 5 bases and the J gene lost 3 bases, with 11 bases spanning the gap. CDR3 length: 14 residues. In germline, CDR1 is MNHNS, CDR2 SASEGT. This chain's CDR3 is CASSKSPINQPQHF. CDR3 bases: TGTGCCAGCAGTAAAAGCCCTATCAATCAGCCCCAGCATTTT.

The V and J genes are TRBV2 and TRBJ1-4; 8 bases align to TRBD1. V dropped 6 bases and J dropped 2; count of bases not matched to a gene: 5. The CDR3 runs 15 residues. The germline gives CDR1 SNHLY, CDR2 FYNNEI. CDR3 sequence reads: CASSLDRGTNEKLFF. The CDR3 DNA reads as TGTGCCAGCAGCCTTGACAGGGGTACTAATGAAAAACTGTTTTTT.

The CDR3 DNA is TGTGCCAGCAGGCCCACATCCTTCCGATATGGCTACACCTTC. It specifies CASRPTSFRYGYTF. This chain joins TRBV27 and TRBJ1-2; D unclear. The CDR3 is 14 amino acids. With 6 bases removed from V and 5 bases from J, the gap between germline ends came to 16 bases. The germline CDR1 and CDR2 sequences are MNHEY and SMNVEV (reference sequence).

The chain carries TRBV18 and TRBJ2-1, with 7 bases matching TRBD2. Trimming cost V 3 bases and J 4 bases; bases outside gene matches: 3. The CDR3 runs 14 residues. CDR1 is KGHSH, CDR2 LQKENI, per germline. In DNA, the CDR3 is TGTGCCAGCTCACCGGGACTACCGTACAATGAGCAGTTCTTC. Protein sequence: CASSPGLPYNEQFF.

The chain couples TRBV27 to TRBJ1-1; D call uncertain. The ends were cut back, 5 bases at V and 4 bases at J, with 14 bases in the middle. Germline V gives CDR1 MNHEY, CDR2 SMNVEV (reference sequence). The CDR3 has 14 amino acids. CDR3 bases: TGTGCCAGCAGTCTCAAGCCGACGGGCACTGAAGCTTTCTTT. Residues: CASSLKPTGTEAFF.

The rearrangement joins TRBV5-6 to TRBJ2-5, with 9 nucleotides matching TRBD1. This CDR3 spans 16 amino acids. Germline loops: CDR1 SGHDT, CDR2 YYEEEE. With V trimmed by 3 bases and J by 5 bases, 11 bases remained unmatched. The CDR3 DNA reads TGTGCCAGCAGCTCGGGACAGGGTCGGACATGGGAGACCCAGTACTTC. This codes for CASSSGQGRTWETQYF.

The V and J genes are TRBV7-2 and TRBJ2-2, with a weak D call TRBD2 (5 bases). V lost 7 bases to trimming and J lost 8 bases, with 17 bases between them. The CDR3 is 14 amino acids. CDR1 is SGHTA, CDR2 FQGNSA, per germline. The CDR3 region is CASITGKATGELFF. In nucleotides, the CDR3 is TGTGCCAGCATCACGGGAAAGGCTACGGGGGAGCTGTTTTTT.

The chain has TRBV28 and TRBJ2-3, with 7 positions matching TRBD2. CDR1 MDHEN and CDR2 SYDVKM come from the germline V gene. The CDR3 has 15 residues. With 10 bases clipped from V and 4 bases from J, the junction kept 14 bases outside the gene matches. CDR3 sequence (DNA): TGTGCCACCACGGTGGGCGGGAGCGGGGCAGATACGCAGTATTTT. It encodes CATTVGGSGADTQYF.

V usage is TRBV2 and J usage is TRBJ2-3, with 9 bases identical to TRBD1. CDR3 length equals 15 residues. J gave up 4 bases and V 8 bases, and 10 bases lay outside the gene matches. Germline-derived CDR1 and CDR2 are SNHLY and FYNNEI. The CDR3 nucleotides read TGTGCCAGCGGGACCCGGGACAGGGTGGCAGATACGCAGTATTTT. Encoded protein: CASGTRDRVADTQYF. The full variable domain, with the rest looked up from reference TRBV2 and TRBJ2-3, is EPEVTQTPSHQVTQMGQEVILRCVPISNHLYFYWYRQILGQKVEFLVSFYNNEISEKSEIFDDQFSVERPDGSNFTLKIRSTKLEDSAMYFCASGTRDRVADTQYFGPGTRLTVL.

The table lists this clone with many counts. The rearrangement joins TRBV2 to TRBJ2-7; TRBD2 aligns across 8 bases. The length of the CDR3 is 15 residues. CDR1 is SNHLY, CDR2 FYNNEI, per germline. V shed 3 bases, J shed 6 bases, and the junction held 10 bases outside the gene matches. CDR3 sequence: CASSDRAGAMGEQYF. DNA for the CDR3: TGTGCCAGCAGTGATCGAGCGGGAGCGATGGGCGAGCAGTACTTC.

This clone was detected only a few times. As DNA, the CDR3 is TGTGCCAGCACGAACAGGGGGACTATTGAAGCTTTCTTT. Protein product: CASTNRGTIEAFF. This chain connects TRBV28 to TRBJ1-1, with 8 bases lining up with TRBD1. The CDR3 totals 13 residues. Germline V CDR1 and CDR2: MDHEN, SYDVKM. V was clipped by 7 bases and J by 7 bases; unmatched bases: 8. The variable domain in full, with the rest retrieved from reference TRBV28 and TRBJ1-1, is DVKVTQSSRYLVKRTGEKVFLECVQDMDHENMFWYRQDPGLGLRLIYFSYDVKMKEKGDIPEGYSVSREKKERFSLILESASTNQTSMYLCASTNRGTIEAFFGQGTRLTVV.

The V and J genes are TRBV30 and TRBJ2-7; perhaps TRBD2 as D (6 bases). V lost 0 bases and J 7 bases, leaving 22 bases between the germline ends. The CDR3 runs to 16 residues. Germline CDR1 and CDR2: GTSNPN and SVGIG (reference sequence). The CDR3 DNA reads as TGTGCCTGGAGTGTACGGCCAAGCGGGCCCATGGGGGAGCAGTACTTC. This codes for CAWSVRPSGPMGEQYF. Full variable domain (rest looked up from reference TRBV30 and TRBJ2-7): SQTIHQWPATLVQPVGSPLSLECTVEGTSNPNLYWYRQAAGRGLQLLFYSVGIGQISSEVPQNLSASRPQDRQFILSSKKLLLSDSGFYLCAWSVRPSGPMGEQYFGPGTRLTVT.

CDR3 nucleotides: TGTGCCAGCAGTAGGACAGATAACTATGGCTACACCTTC. Translating it yields CASSRTDNYGYTF. V and J are TRBV25-1 and TRBJ1-2; D possibly corresponds to TRBD1 (6 bases). Trimming left V 5 bases short and J 1 base short, with 8 bases between. This CDR3 has 13 residues. CDR1 MGHDK and CDR2 SYGVNS come from the germline V gene.

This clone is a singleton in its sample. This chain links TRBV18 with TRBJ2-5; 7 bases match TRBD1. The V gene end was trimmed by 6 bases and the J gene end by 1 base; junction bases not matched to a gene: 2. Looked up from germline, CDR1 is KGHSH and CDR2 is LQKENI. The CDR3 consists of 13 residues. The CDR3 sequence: CASSGTAQETQYF. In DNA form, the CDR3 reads TGTGCCAGCTCTGGGACAGCCCAAGAGACCCAGTACTTC. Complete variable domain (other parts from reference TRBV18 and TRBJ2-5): NAGVMQNPRHLVRRRGQEARLRCSPMKGHSHVYWYRQLPEEGLKFMVYLQKENIIDESGMPKERFSAEFPKEGPSILRIQQVVRGDSAAYFCASSGTAQETQYFGPGTRLLVL.

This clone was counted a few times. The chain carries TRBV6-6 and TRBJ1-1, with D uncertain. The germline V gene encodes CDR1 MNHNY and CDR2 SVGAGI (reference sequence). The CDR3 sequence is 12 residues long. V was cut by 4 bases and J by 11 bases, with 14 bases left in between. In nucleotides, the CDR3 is TGTGCCAGCAGTTCCTTGAACTCCGGGGCTTTCTTT. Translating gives CASSSLNSGAFF.

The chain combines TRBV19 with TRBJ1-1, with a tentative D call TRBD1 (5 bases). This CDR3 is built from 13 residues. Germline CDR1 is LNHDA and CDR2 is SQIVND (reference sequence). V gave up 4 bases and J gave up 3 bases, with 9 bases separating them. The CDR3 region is CASSTAGYTEAFF. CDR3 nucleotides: TGTGCCAGTAGTACTGCAGGGTACACTGAAGCTTTCTTT.

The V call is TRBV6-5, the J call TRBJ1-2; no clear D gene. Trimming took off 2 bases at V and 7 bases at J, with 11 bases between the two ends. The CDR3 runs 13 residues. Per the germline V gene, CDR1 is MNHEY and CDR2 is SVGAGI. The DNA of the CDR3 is TGTGCCAGCAGTTACCATCCCCTATCTGGCTACACCTTC. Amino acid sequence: CASSYHPLSGYTF.

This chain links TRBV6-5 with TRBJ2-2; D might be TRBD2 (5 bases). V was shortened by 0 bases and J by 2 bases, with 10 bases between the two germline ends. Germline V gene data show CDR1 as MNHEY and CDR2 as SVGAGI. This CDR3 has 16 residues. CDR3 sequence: CASSYSRRLNTGELFF. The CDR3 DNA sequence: TGTGCCAGCAGTTACTCGAGGAGGTTAAACACCGGGGAGCTGTTTTTT.

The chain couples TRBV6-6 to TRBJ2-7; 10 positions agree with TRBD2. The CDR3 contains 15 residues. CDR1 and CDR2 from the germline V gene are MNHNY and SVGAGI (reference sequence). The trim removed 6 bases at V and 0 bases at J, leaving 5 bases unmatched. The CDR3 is CASSPGTSASYEQYV. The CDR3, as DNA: TGTGCCAGCAGCCCCGGGACTAGCGCCTCCTACGAGCAGTACGTC.

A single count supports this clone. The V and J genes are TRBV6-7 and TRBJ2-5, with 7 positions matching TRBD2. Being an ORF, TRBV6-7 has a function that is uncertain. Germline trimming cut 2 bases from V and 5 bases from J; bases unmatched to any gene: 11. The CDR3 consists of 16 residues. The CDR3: CASSYLAGRVVETQYF. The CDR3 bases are TGTGCCAGCAGTTACCTGGCAGGGAGGGTTGTGGAGACCCAGTACTTC.

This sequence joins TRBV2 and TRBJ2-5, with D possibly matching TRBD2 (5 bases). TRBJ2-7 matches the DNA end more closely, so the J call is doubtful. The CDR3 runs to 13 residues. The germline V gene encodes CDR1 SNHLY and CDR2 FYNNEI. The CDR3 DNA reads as TGTGCCACCGGACTCGGCACTTCCTACGAGCAGTACTTC. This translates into CATGLGTSYEQYF.

In DNA form, the CDR3 reads TGTGCCAGCAGACCCAAGGGGGACAGGGGGCTTCGCCAAGAGACCCAGTACTTC. Translating gives CASRPKGDRGLRQETQYF. This chain connects TRBV5-6 to TRBJ2-5, with 12 bases that match TRBD1. The CDR3 covers 18 residues. Germline CDR1 is SGHDT and CDR2 is YYEEEE. Losses at the gene ends were 5 bases for V and 1 base for J; bases not matched to a gene: 12. The whole variable domain, filled in from reference TRBV5-6 and TRBJ2-5, reads DAGVTQSPTHLIKTRGQQVTLRCSPKSGHDTVSWYQQALGQGPQFIFQYYEEEERQRGNFPDRFSGHQFPNYSSELNVNALLLGDSALYLCASRPKGDRGLRQETQYFGPGTRLLVL.

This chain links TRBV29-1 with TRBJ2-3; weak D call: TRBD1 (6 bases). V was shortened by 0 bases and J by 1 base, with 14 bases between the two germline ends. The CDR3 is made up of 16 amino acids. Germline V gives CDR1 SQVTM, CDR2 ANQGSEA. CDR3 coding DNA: TGCAGCGTTGAAGATTTCACAGGGCCGCGCACAGATACGCAGTATTTT. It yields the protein CSVEDFTGPRTDTQYF.

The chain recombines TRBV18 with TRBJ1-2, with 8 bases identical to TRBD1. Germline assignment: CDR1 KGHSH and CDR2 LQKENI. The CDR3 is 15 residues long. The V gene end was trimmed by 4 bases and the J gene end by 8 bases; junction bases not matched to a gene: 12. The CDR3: CASSHMTGAGLGYTF. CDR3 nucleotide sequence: TGTGCCAGCTCACATATGACAGGGGCCGGTTTGGGCTACACCTTC. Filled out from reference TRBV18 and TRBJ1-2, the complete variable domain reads NAGVMQNPRHLVRRRGQEARLRCSPMKGHSHVYWYRQLPEEGLKFMVYLQKENIIDESGMPKERFSAEFPKEGPSILRIQQVVRGDSAAYFCASSHMTGAGLGYTFGSGTRLTVV.

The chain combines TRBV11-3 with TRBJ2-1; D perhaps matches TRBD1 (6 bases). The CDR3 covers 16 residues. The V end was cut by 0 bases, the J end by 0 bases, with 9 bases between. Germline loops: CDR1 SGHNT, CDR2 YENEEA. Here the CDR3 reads CASSLEGAGSYNEQFF. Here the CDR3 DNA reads TGTGCCAGCAGCTTAGAGGGGGCAGGCTCCTACAATGAGCAGTTCTTC.

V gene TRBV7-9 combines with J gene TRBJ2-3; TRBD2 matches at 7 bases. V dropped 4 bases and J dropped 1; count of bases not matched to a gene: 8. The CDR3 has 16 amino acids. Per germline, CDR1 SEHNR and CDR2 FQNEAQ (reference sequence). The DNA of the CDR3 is TGTGCCAGCAGCTCGTGGCTAGCGGAGGGCACAGATACGCAGTATTTT. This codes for CASSSWLAEGTDTQYF.

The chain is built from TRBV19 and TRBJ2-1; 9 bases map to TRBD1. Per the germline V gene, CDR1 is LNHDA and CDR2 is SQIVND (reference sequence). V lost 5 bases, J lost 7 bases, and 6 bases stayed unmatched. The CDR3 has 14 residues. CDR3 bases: TGTGCCAGTAGTGGGGGACAGGGACCAAATGAGCAGTTCTTC. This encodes CASSGGQGPNEQFF.

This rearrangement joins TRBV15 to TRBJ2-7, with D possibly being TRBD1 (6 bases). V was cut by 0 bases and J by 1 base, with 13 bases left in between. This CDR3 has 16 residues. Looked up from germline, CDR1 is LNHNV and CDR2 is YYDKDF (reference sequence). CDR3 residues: CATSRDHGRGSYEQYF. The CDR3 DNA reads TGTGCCACCAGCAGAGATCACGGCAGGGGATCCTACGAGCAGTACTTC.